Below, 20 T cell receptor beta chains from the same sample are listed, as sequenced in a study of blood T cell repertoires in COVID-19. Here immunoSEQ multiplex PCR was the method, and the copy in TCRdb shows in-frame clones only, minus some. This table has about 120,000 clones, under 80% appearing once. Sequenced input: peripheral blood. Receptor source: a man aged 70-80 years with acute or convalescent COVID-19.

CDR3 in amino acids: CASSLPAGGTDTQYF. In DNA form, the CDR3 reads TGTGCCAGCAGCCTACCAGCGGGCGGCACAGATACGCAGTATTTT. This chain links TRBV7-2 with TRBJ2-3; D may be TRBD2 (6 bases). CDR1 and CDR2 from the germline V gene are SGHTA and FQGNSA. The CDR3 is 15 amino acids. The V and J ends lost 5 bases and 1 base respectively, with 13 bases between them.

V and J are TRBV7-2 and TRBJ2-5; TRBD1 is a possible D gene (5 bases). Trimming removed 2 bases from V and 5 bases from J, with 12 bases in between. The CDR3 loop spans 14 amino acids. Germline CDR1 and CDR2: SGHTA and FQGNSA. In DNA, the CDR3 is TGTGCCAGCAGCTTAAGGGGTCTAATGGAGACCCAGTACTTC. Translation gives CASSLRGLMETQYF.

The sample holds one count of this clone. This chain links TRBV7-2 with TRBJ2-3, with 10 bases matching TRBD2. V was clipped by 0 bases and J by 5 bases; unmatched bases: 8. The CDR3 totals 17 residues. Germline lookup yields CDR1 SGHTA and CDR2 FQGNSA. CDR3 amino acids: CASSLALAGAPEDTQYF. CDR3 in DNA: TGTGCCAGCAGCTTAGCCCTAGCGGGGGCACCGGAAGATACGCAGTATTTT. The whole variable domain, filled in from reference TRBV7-2 and TRBJ2-3, reads GAGVSQSPSNKVTEKGKDVELRCDPISGHTALYWYRQSLGQGLEFLIYFQGNSAPDKSGLPSDRFSAERTGGSVSTLTIQRTQQEDSAVYLCASSLALAGAPEDTQYFGPGTRLTVL.

This chain connects TRBV6-4 to TRBJ2-7; TRBD1 matches 9 bases. V dropped 6 bases and J dropped 1; count of bases not matched to a gene: 7. CDR1 is MRHNA, CDR2 SNTAGT, per germline. The CDR3 spans 15 residues. In DNA, the CDR3 is TGTGCCAGCAGAAGCCGGGACAGGGATTCCTACGAGCAGTACTTC. This codes for CASRSRDRDSYEQYF.

This chain uses TRBV7-2 with TRBJ2-7, with D perhaps matching TRBD1 (6 bases). The CDR3 runs 14 residues. Germline values: CDR1 SGHTA, CDR2 FQGNSA. V dropped 5 bases and J dropped 4 bases, with 15 bases sitting between them. The DNA of the CDR3 is TGTGCCAGCAGCACCCGGGACAAGCAGTACGAGCAGTACTTC. Its protein product is CASSTRDKQYEQYF.

The chain links TRBV5-5 to TRBJ1-3, with TRBD1 matching over 7 bases. The CDR3 loop spans 17 amino acids. The V and J ends lost 1 base and 0 bases, in that order; junction bases with no gene match: 7. Germline CDR1 reads SGHKS; CDR2 reads YYEKEE (reference sequence). As DNA, the CDR3 is TGTGCCAGCAGCTTGAGAACAGGGGTTTACTCTGGAAACACCATATATTTT. It yields the protein CASSLRTGVYSGNTIYF.

The rearrangement joins TRBV5-4 to TRBJ2-3, with D possibly being TRBD1 (6 bases). CDR3 length equals 15 residues. V lost 1 base, J lost 4 bases, and 13 bases lay in between. Germline V gene lookup returns CDR1 SGHNT and CDR2 YYREEE (reference sequence). This CDR3 is CASSLSGVNADTQYF. As DNA, the CDR3 is TGTGCCAGCAGCTTGTCAGGGGTTAACGCAGATACGCAGTATTTT.

The chain is built from TRBV2 and TRBJ2-2; the match to TRBD1 covers 10 bases. This CDR3 has 16 residues. V shed 6 bases, J shed 2 bases, and the junction held 6 bases outside the gene matches. Germline V gene data show CDR1 as SNHLY and CDR2 as FYNNEI. CDR3 DNA: TGTGCCAGCAGAACGGGGACAGGGGTTAACACCGGGGAGCTGTTTTTT. Protein product: CASRTGTGVNTGELFF.

The genes are TRBV24-1 and TRBJ2-2; 7 bases are a match to TRBD1. J was trimmed by 5 bases and V by 2 bases; bases with no gene match: 7. The CDR3 has 16 residues. In germline, CDR1 is KGHDR, CDR2 SFDVKD. The CDR3 loop reads CATSDSTGRRTGELFF. CDR3 coding DNA: TGTGCCACCAGTGATTCGACAGGGCGTAGGACCGGGGAGCTGTTTTTT.

The V and J genes are TRBV5-1 and TRBJ1-6; no clear D gene. Germline V gene data show CDR1 as SGHRS and CDR2 as YFSETQ. The CDR3 contains 15 residues. V was shortened by 0 bases and J by 4 bases, with 8 bases between the two germline ends. The CDR3 protein is CASSLDGSYNSPLHF. CDR3 DNA sequence: TGCGCCAGCAGCTTGGATGGCAGTTATAATTCACCCCTCCACTTT.

The V gene is TRBV7-9, the J gene TRBJ1-4; 8 nucleotides match TRBD1. The germline CDR1 and CDR2 sequences are SEHNR and FQNEAQ (reference sequence). The CDR3 is made up of 17 amino acids. V trimming: 5 bases; J trimming: 1 base; junction bases outside the gene matches: 9. The CDR3 DNA reads as TGTGCCAGCAGCCAGTGGACAGGGAGCAGAACTAATGAAAAACTGTTTTTT. The encoded protein is CASSQWTGSRTNEKLFF. Full variable domain (missing parts from reference TRBV7-9 and TRBJ1-4): DTGVSQNPRHKITKRGQNVTFRCDPISEHNRLYWYRQTLGQGPEFLTYFQNEAQLEKSRLLSDRFSAERPKGSFSTLEIQRTEQGDSAMYLCASSQWTGSRTNEKLFFGSGTQLSVL.

J is TRBJ2-1 and V is TRBV4-3; TRBD1 matches at 7 bases. The germline gives CDR1 LGHNA, CDR2 YSLEER. This CDR3 region has 15 residues. V lost 0 bases to trimming and J lost 2 bases; unmatched junction nucleotides: 1. The CDR3 is CASSQDGTAYNEQFF. CDR3 in DNA: TGCGCCAGCAGCCAAGATGGGACAGCCTACAATGAGCAGTTCTTC.

The chain carries TRBV15 and TRBJ2-5; 8 nucleotides line up with TRBD2. The CDR3 covers 16 residues. J lost 5 bases, V lost 1 base, and 9 bases had no gene match. Germline values: CDR1 LNHNV, CDR2 YYDKDF (reference sequence). CDR3 loop: CATSRGGRGGGETQYF. DNA for the CDR3: TGTGCCACCAGCAGAGGGGGACGGGGGGGTGGCGAGACCCAGTACTTC.

The rearrangement links TRBV9 to TRBJ1-3; no clear D. CDR3 length: 16 amino acids. The germline V gene has CDR1 SGDLS and CDR2 YYNGEE. Between the trimmed V and J ends, which lost 4 bases and 0 bases, there was a span of 14 bases. DNA for the CDR3: TGTGCCAGCAGCCTCCGAGGCGGTAGCTCTGGAAACACCATATATTTT. Protein product: CASSLRGGSSGNTIYF.

The chain combines TRBV6-2 or TRBV6-3 with TRBJ2-3; D ambiguous. V was shortened by 2 bases and J by 2 bases, with 8 bases between the two germline ends. The CDR3 spans 14 residues. Germline V gene lookup returns CDR1 MNHEY and CDR2 SVGEGT. The CDR3 reads CASSYVKITDTQYF. CDR3 sequence (DNA): TGTGCCAGCAGTTACGTAAAAATCACAGATACGCAGTATTTT.

The chain uses TRBV6-2 or TRBV6-3 and TRBJ1-5; tentatively, D is TRBD1 (6 bases). The CDR3 is 15 residues long. V dropped 8 bases and J dropped 1 base, with 15 bases sitting between them. CDR1 MNHEY and CDR2 SVGEGT come from the germline V gene. The CDR3 protein is CASRPDRQSNQPQHF. Written as DNA, the CDR3 is TGTGCCAGCCGCCCGGACAGACAGAGCAATCAGCCCCAGCATTTT.

This chain uses TRBV2 with TRBJ1-2; TRBD1 is a possible D gene (5 bases). Trimming left V 5 bases short and J 4 bases short, with 11 bases between. CDR1 and CDR2 from the germline V gene are SNHLY and FYNNEI. The CDR3 covers 13 residues. This CDR3 reads CASSTDSSYGYTF. The DNA of the CDR3 is TGTGCCAGCAGTACAGACAGCTCCTATGGCTACACCTTC.

The V and J genes are TRBV6-6 and TRBJ1-3, with D possibly TRBD1 on 5 matching bases. The CDR3 is made up of 16 amino acids. Per germline, CDR1 MNHNY and CDR2 SVGAGI (reference sequence). Trimming took 6 bases from V and 0 from J, leaving 15 bases between them. The CDR3 here is CASRPAGLRSGNTIYF. The CDR3, as DNA: TGTGCCAGCAGACCGGCGGGGCTCCGCTCTGGAAACACCATATATTTT.

The genes are TRBV12-5 and TRBJ2-1; 12 bases line up with TRBD2. Per germline, CDR1 LGHNT and CDR2 FRNRAP. Losses at the gene ends were 2 bases for V and 0 bases for J; bases not matched to a gene: 11. The CDR3 contains 20 residues. The CDR3 DNA reads TGTGCTAGTGGTTTGTTGGTACTAGCGGGGGGCCCTCGCTCCTACAATGAGCAGTTCTTC. It translates to CASGLLVLAGGPRSYNEQFF.

As DNA, the CDR3 is TGTGCCAGCAGCTTAGGCAAAGGGGGTGCGCAGTATTTT. Translating gives CASSLGKGGAQYF. This chain links TRBV13 with TRBJ2-3, with a tentative D call TRBD1 (6 bases). There are 13 residues in the CDR3. Per germline, CDR1 PRHDT and CDR2 FYEKMQ (reference sequence). Deletions cut 0 bases from V and 10 bases from J, with 11 bases between.